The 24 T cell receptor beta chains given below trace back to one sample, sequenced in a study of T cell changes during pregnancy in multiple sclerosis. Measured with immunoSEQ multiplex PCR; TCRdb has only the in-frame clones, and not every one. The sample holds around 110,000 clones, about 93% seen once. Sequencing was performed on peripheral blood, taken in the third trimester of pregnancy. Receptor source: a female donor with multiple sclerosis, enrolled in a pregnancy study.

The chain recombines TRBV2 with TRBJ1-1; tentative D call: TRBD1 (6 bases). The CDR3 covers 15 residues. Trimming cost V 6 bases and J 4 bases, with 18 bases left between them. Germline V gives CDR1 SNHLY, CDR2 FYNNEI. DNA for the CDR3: TGTGCCAGCAGGGATACAGGGTCTGAAGGCACTGAAGCTTTCTTT. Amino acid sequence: CASRDTGSEGTEAFF.

This chain's CDR3 is CASSTEANTEAFF. DNA for the CDR3: TGCGCCAGCAGCACCGAAGCGAACACTGAAGCTTTCTTT. The chain couples TRBV5-1 to TRBJ1-1; D call uncertain. Trimming took off 4 bases at V and 1 base at J, with 8 bases between the two ends. The CDR3 consists of 13 residues. CDR1 is SGHRS, CDR2 YFSETQ, per germline.

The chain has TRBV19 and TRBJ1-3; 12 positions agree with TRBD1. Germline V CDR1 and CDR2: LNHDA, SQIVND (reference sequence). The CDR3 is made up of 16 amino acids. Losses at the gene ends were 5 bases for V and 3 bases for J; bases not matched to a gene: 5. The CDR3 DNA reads TGTGCCAGTAGTGGGACAGGGGGCGCGAGTGGAAACACCATATATTTT. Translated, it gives CASSGTGGASGNTIYF.

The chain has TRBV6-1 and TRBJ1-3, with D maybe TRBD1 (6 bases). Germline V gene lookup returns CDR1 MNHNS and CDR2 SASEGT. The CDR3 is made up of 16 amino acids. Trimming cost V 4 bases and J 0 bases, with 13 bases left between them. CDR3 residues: CASSVAGADSGNTIYF. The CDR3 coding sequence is TGTGCCAGCAGTGTAGCGGGGGCTGACTCTGGAAACACCATATATTTT.

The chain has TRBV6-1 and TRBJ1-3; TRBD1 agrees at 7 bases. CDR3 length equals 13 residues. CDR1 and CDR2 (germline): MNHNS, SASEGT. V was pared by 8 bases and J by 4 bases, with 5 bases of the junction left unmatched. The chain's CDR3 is CASLYRGGNTIYF. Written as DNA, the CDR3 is TGTGCCAGCCTTTACAGGGGCGGAAACACCATATATTTT.

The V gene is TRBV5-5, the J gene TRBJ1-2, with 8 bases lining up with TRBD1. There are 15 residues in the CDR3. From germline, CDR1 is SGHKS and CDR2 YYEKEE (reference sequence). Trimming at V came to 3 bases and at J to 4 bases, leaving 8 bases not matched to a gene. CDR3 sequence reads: CASSSDRGGTYGYTF. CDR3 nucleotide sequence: TGTGCCAGCAGCTCTGACAGGGGCGGGACCTATGGCTACACCTTC.

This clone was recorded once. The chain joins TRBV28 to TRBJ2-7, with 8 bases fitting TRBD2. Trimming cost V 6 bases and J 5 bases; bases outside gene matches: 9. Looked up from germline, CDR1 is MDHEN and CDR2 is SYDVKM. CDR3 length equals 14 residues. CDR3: CASSLGTRVDEQYF. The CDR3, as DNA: TGTGCCAGCAGCCTAGGGACTAGAGTCGACGAGCAGTACTTC.

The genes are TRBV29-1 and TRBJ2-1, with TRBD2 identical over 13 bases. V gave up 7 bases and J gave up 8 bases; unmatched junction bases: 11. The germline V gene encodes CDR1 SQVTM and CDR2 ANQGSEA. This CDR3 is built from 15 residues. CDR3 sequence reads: CSARRTSGSNYEQFF. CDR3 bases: TGCAGCGCTAGGCGGACTAGCGGGAGTAACTATGAGCAGTTCTTC.

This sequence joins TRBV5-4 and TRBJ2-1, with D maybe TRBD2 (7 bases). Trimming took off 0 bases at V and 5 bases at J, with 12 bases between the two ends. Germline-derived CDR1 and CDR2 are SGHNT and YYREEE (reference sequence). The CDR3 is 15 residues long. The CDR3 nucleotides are TGTGCCAGCAGCTTGGTGGGGGGGCTTAACAATGAGCAGTTCTTC. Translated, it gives CASSLVGGLNNEQFF.

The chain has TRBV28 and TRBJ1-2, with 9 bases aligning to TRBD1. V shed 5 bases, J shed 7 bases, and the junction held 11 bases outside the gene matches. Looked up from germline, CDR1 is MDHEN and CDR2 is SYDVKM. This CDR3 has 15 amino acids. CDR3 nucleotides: TGTGCCAGCAGTCACCGGGACAGGGTGAAAGTTGGCTACACCTTC. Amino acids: CASSHRDRVKVGYTF.

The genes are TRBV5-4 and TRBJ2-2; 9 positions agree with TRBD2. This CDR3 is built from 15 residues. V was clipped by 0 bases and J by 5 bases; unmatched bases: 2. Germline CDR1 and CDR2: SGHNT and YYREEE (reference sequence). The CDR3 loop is CASSLGSGSTGELFF. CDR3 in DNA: TGTGCCAGCAGCTTGGGTAGCGGGAGTACCGGGGAGCTGTTTTTT. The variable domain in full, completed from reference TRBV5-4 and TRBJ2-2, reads ETGVTQSPTHLIKTRGQQVTLRCSSQSGHNTVSWYQQALGQGPQFIFQYYREEENGRGNFPPRFSGLQFPNYSSELNVNALELDDSALYLCASSLGSGSTGELFFGEGSRLTVL.

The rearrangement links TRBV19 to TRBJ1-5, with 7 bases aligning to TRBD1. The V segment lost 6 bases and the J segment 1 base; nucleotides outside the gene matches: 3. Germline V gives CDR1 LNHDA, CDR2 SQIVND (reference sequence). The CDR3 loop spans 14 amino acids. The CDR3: CASRWDSSNQPQHF. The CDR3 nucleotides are TGTGCCAGTAGGTGGGACAGCAGCAATCAGCCCCAGCATTTT.

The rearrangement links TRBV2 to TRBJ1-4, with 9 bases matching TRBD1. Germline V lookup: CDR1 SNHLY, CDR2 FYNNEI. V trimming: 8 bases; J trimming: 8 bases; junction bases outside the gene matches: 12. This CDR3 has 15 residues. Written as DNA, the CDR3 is TGTGCCAGCCGATATGACAGGGGGATTCAAGAAAAACTGTTTTTT. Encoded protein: CASRYDRGIQEKLFF.

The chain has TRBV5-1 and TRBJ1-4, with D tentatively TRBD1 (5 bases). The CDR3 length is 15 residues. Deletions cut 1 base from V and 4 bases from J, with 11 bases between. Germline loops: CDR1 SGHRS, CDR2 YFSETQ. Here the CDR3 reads CASSLMTADNEKLFF. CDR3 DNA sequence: TGCGCCAGCAGCTTGATGACAGCCGATAATGAAAAACTGTTTTTT. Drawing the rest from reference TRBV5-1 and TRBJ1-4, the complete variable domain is KAGVTQTPRYLIKTRGQQVTLSCSPISGHRSVSWYQQTPGQGLQFLFEYFSETQRNKGNFPGRFSGRQFSNSRSEMNVSTLELGDSALYLCASSLMTADNEKLFFGSGTQLSVL.

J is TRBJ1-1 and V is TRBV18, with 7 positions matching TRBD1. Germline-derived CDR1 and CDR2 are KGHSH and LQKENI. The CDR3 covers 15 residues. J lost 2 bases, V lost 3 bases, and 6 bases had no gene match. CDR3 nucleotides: TGTGCCAGCTCACCCGGGACAGTAATTAACACTGAAGCTTTCTTT. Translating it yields CASSPGTVINTEAFF.

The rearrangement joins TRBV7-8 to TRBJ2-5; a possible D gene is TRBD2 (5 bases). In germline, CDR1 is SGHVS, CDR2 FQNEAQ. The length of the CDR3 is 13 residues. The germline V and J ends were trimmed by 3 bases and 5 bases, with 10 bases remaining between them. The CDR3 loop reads CASSFGGWETQYF. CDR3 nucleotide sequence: TGTGCCAGCAGCTTCGGAGGCTGGGAGACCCAGTACTTC.

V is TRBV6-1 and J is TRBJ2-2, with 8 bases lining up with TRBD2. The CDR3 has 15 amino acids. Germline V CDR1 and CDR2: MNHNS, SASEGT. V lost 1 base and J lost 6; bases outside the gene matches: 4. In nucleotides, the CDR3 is TGTGCCAGCAGTGAAGAGGGTAGCGGGGCCGGGGAGCTGTTTTTT. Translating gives CASSEEGSGAGELFF.

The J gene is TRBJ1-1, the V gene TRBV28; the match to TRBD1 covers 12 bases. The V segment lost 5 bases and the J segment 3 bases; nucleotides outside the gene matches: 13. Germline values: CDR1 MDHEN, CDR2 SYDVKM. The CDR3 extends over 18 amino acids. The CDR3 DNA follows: TGTGCCAGCAGTAACCGCCGGGACAGGGGGCGTCGGGACACTGAAGCTTTCTTT. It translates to CASSNRRDRGRRDTEAFF.

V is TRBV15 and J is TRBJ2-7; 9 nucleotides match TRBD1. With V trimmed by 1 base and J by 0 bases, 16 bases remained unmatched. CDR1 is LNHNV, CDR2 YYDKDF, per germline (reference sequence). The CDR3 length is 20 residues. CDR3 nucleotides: TGTGCCACCAGCAGAGCCTCCGGGACAGGGAGTCTTCAACGCTCCTACGAGCAGTACTTC. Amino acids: CATSRASGTGSLQRSYEQYF.

For the CDR3, the DNA is TGTGCCAGTACGGAGCACGCTAACTATGGCTACACCTTC. Amino acid sequence: CASTEHANYGYTF. J is TRBJ1-2 and V is TRBV19, with unresolved D. Trimming cost V 7 bases and J 0 bases, with 9 bases left between them. Germline CDR1 reads LNHDA; CDR2 reads SQIVND (reference sequence). The CDR3 has 13 residues. The full variable domain, with the rest looked up from reference TRBV19 and TRBJ1-2, is DGGITQSPKYLFRKEGQNVTLSCEQNLNHDAMYWYRQDPGQGLRLIYYSQIVNDFQKGDIAEGYSVSREKKESFPLTVTSAQKNPTAFYLCASTEHANYGYTFGSGTRLTVV.

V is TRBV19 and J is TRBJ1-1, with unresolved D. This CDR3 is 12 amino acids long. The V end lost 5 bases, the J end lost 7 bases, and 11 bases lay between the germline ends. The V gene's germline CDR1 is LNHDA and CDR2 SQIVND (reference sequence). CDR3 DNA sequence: TGTGCCAGTAGTTCCGTTCCAGATGAAGCTTTCTTT. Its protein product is CASSSVPDEAFF.

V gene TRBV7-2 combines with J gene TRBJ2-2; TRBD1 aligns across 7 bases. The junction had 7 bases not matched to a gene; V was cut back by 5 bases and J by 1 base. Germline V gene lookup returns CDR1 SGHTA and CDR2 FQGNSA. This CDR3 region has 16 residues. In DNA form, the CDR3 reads TGTGCCAGCAGCCCTCGACAGGGACGGAACACCGGGGAGCTGTTTTTT. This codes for CASSPRQGRNTGELFF.

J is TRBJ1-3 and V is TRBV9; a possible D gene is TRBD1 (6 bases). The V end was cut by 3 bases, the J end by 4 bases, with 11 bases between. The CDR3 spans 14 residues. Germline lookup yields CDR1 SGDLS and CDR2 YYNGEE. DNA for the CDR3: TGTGCCAGCAGCGGCGGACAGTCGGGAAACACCATATATTTT. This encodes CASSGGQSGNTIYF.

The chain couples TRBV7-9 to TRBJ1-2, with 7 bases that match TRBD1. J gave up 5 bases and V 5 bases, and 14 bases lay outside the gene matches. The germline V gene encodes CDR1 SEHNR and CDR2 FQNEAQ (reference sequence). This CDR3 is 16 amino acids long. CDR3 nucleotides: TGTGCCAGCAGCGGACCATCGGGACAGACACCGTATGGCTACACCTTC. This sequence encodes CASSGPSGQTPYGYTF.